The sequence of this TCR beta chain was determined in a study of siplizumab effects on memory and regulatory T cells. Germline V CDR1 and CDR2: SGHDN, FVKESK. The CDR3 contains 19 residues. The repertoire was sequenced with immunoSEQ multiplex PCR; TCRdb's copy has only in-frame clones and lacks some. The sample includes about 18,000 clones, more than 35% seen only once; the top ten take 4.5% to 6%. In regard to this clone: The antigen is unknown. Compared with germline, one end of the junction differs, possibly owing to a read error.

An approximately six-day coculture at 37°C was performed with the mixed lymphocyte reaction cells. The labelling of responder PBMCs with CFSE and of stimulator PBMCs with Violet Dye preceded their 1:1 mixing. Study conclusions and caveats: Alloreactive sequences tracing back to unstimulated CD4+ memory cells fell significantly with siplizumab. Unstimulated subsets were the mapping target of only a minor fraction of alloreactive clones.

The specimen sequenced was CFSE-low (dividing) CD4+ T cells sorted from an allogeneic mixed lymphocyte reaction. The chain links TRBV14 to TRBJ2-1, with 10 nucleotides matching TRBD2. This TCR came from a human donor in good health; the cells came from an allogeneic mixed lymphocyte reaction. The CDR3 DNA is TGTGCCAGCAGCAAAGACTTTAGCGGGGGGCTCCTATCCTACAATGAGCAGTTCTTC. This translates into CASSKDFSGGLLSYNEQFF.